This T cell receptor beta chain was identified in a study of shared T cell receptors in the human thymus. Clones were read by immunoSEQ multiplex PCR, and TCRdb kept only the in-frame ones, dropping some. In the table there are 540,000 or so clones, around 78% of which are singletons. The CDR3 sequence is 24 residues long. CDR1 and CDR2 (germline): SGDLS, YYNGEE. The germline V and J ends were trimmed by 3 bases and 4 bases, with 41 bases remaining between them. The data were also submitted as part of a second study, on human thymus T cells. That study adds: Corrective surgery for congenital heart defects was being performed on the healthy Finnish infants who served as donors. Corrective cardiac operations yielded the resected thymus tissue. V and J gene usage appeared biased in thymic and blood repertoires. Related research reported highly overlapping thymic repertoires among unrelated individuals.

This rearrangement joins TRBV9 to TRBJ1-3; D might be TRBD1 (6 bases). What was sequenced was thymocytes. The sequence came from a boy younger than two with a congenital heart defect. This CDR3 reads CASSASASDSYRPPTGRGGNTIYF. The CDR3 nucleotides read TGTGCCAGCAGCGCCAGCGCATCGGACAGTTATCGGCCTCCGACCGGACGCGGAGGAAACACCATATATTTT.